The present entry profiles one TCR beta chain with its context. Its antigen is not known. Germline lookup yields CDR1 MGHRA and CDR2 YSYEKL. The CDR3 sequence is 16 residues long. Unmatched junction bases numbered 3, after V lost 1 base and J lost 1 base. Approximately 210 ng DNA, 30,000 or so T cell genomes, went into each sorted-subset replicate PCR. Profiling relied on immunoSEQ multiplex PCR, and the TCRdb table lists in-frame clones only, not all of them. The repertoire holds approximately 1.1 million clones, with more than 75% as singletons. The data derive from a study of shared clonotypes between healthy human individuals. About the research overall: CD4 naive and CD4 memory each took three plates per donor, while CD8 naive took two and CD8 memory one.

Study donors comprised healthy, HIV-negative adults devoid of recent acute infection or vaccination. Notes on the study in general: Rarefaction showed that sequencing of sorted subsets was incomplete (despite large depth).

This receptor was obtained from a man younger than 30 in good health. Some clones in this sample may be carry-over from other donors' samples. The chain has TRBV4-1 and TRBJ1-5; 8 nucleotides agree with TRBD1. Sequenced sample: memory CD4+ T cells from PBMCs. Subset described: CD45RA-negative fraction. The CDR3 sequence: CASSQGTGLSNQPQHF. As DNA, the CDR3 is TGCGCCAGCAGCCAAGGGACAGGGTTGAGCAATCAGCCCCAGCATTTT.